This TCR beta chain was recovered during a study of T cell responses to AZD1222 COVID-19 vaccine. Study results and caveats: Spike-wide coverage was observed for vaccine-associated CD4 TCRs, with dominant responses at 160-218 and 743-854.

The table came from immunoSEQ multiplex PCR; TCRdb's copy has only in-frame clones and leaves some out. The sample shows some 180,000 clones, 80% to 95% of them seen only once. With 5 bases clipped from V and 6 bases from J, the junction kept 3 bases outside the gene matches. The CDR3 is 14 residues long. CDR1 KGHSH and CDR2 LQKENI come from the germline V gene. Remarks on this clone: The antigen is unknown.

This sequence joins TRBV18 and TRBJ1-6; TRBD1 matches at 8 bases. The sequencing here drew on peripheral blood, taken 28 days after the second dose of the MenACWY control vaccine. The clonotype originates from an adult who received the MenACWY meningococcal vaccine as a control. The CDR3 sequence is CASSADRGNSPLHF. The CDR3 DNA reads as TGTGCCAGCTCAGCAGACAGGGGTAATTCACCCCTCCACTTT.